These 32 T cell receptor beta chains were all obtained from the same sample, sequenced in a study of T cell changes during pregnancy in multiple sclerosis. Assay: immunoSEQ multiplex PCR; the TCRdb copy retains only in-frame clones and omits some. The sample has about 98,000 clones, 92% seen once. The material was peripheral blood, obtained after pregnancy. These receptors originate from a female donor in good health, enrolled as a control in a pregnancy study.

As DNA, the CDR3 is TGCGCCAGTTCCTCAGGGCCTTACGAGCAGTACTTC. This codes for CASSSGPYEQYF. The chain recombines TRBV5-1 with TRBJ2-7; TRBD1 is a possible D gene (5 bases). The CDR3 totals 12 residues. Trimming removed 8 bases at V and 4 bases at J, with 13 bases between. Germline CDR1 reads SGHRS; CDR2 reads YFSETQ.

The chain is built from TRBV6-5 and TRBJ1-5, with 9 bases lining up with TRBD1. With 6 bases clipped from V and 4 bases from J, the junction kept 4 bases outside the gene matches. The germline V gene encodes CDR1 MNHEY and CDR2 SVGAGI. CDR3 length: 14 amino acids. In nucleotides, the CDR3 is TGTGCCAGCAGAGGGACAGGGACGAATCAGCCCCAGCATTTT. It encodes CASRGTGTNQPQHF.

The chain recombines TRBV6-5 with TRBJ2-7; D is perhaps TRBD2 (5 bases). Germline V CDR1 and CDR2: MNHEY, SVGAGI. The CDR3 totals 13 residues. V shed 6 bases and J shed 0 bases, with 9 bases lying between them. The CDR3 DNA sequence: TGTGCCAGCAGCCGGACTGACTCCTACGAGCAGTACTTC. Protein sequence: CASSRTDSYEQYF.

The CDR3 bases are TGTGCCAGCAGCGCCGATTACAGGGTAAAGAATGGCTACACCTTC. Protein sequence: CASSADYRVKNGYTF. The chain couples TRBV9 to TRBJ1-2, with TRBD1 as a possible D gene (6 bases). V lost 3 bases and J 6 bases, leaving 18 bases between the germline ends. Germline CDR1 SGDLS, CDR2 YYNGEE. The CDR3 contains 15 residues.

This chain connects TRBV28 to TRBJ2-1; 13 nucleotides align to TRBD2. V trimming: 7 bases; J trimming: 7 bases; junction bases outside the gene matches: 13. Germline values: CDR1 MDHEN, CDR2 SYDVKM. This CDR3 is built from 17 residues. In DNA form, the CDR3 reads TGTGCCAGCACTATATGGACTAGCGGGAGTTCGTGGAATGAGCAGTTCTTC. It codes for CASTIWTSGSSWNEQFF.

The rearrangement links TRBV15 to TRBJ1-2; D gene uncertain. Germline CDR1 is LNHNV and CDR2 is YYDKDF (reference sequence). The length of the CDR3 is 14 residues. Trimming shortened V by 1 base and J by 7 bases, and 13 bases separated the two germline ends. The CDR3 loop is CATSRGAGRSGYTF. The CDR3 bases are TGTGCCACCAGCAGAGGTGCGGGGAGAAGTGGCTACACCTTC. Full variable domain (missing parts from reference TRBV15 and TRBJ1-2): DAMVIQNPRYQVTQFGKPVTLSCSQTLNHNVMYWYQQKSSQAPKLLFHYYDKDFNNEADTPDNFQSRRPNTSFCFLDIRSPGLGDTAMYLCATSRGAGRSGYTFGSGTRLTVV.

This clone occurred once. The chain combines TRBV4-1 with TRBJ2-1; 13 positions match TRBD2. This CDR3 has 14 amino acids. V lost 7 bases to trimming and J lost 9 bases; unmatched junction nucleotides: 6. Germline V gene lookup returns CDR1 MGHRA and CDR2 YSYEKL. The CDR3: CASNWGLAGIEQFF. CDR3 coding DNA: TGCGCCAGCAACTGGGGACTAGCGGGAATTGAGCAGTTCTTC.

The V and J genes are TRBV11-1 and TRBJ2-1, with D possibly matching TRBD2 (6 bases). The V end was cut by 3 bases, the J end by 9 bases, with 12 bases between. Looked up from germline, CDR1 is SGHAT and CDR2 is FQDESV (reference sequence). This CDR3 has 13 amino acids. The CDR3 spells CASSFGGPGEQFF. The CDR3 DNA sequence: TGTGCCAGCAGCTTTGGAGGGCCGGGTGAGCAGTTCTTC.

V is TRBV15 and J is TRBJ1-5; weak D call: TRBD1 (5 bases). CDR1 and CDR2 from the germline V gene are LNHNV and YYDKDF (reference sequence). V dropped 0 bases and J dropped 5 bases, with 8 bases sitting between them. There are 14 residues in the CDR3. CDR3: CATSRDGRDQPQHF. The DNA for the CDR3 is TGTGCCACCAGCAGAGACGGCAGGGATCAGCCCCAGCATTTT.

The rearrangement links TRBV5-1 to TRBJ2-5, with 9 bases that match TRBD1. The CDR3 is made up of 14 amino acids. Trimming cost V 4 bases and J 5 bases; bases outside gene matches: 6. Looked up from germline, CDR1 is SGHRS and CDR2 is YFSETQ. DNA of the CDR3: TGCGCCAGCAGCAGGACAGGGGAGTGGGAGACCCAGTACTTC. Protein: CASSRTGEWETQYF.

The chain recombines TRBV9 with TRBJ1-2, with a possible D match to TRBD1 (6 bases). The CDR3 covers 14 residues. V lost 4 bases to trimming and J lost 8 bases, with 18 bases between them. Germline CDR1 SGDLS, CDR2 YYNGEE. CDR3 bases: TGTGCCAGCAGCACGTCCCGGGACATTAGCGGCTACACCTTC. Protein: CASSTSRDISGYTF.

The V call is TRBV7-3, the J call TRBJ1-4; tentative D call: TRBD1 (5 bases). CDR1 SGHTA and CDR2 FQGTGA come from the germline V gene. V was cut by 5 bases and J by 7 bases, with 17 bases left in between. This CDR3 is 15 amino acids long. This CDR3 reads CASSPSGAQGEKLFF. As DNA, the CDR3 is TGTGCCAGCAGCCCATCGGGTGCGCAGGGTGAAAAACTGTTTTTT.

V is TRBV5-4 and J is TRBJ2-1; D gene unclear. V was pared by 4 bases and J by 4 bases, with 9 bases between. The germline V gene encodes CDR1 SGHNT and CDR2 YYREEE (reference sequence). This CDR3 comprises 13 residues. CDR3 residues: CASSPASYNEQFF. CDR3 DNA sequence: TGTGCCAGCAGCCCTGCTAGTTACAATGAGCAGTTCTTC.

The CDR3 reads CASSLGQRETQYF. The CDR3 nucleotides are TGTGCCAGCAGTCTCGGACAGAGAGAGACCCAGTACTTC. This sequence joins TRBV6-5 and TRBJ2-5, with D maybe TRBD1 (6 bases). V gave up 5 bases and J gave up 4 bases, with 11 bases separating them. This CDR3 has 13 amino acids. The germline V gene encodes CDR1 MNHEY and CDR2 SVGAGI.

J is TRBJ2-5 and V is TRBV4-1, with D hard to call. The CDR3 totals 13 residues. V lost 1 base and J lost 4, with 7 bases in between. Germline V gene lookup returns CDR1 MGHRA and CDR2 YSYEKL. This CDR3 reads CASSQVLLETQYF. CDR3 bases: TGCGCCAGCAGCCAAGTACTACTAGAGACCCAGTACTTC.

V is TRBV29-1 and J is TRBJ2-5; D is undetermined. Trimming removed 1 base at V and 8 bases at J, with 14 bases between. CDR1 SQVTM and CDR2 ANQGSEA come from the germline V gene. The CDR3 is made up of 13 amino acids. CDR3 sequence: CSVEVRGTRTQYF. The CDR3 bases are TGCAGCGTTGAAGTCCGAGGTACGCGAACCCAGTACTTC.

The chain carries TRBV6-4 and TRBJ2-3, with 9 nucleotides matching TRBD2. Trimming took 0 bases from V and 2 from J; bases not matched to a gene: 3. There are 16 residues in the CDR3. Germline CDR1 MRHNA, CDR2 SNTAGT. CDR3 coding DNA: TGTGCCAGCAGTGACTCTATAGCGGGGGACACAGATACGCAGTATTTT. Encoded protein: CASSDSIAGDTDTQYF.

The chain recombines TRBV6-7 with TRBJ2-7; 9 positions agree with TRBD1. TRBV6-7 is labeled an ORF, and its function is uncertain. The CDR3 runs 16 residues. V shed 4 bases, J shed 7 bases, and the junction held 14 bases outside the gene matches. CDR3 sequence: CASSCLCGTGTGEQYF. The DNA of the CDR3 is TGTGCCAGCAGTTGTTTGTGTGGGACAGGGACTGGTGAGCAGTACTTC.

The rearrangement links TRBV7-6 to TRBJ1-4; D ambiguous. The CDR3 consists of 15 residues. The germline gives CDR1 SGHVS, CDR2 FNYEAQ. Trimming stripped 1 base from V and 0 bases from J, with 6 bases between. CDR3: CASSLGSATNEKLFF. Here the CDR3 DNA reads TGTGCCAGCAGCTTAGGCAGTGCAACTAATGAAAAACTGTTTTTT.

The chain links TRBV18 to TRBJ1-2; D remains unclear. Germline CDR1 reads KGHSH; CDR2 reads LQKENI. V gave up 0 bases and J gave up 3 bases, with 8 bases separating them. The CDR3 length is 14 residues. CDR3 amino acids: CASSPPSSYYGYTF. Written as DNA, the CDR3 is TGTGCCAGCTCACCACCTTCCTCCTACTATGGCTACACCTTC. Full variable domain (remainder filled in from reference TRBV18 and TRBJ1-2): NAGVMQNPRHLVRRRGQEARLRCSPMKGHSHVYWYRQLPEEGLKFMVYLQKENIIDESGMPKERFSAEFPKEGPSILRIQQVVRGDSAAYFCASSPPSSYYGYTFGSGTRLTVV.

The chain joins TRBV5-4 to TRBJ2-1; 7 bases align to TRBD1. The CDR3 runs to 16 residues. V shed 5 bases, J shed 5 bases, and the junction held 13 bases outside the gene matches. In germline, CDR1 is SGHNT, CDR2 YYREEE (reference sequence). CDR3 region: CASRQQTGLRNNEQFF. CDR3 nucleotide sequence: TGTGCCAGCAGGCAACAGACAGGGCTGAGGAACAATGAGCAGTTCTTC.

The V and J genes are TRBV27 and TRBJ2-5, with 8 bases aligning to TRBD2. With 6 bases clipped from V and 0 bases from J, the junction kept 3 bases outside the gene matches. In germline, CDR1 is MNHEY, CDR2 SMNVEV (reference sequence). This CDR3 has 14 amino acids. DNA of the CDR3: TGTGCCAGCAGCGAGCGGGGGAACCAAGAGACCCAGTACTTC. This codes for CASSERGNQETQYF.

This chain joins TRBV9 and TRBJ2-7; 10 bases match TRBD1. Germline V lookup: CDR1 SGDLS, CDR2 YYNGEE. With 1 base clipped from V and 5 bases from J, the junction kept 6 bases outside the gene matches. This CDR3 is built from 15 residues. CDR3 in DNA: TGTGCCAGCAGCGTATCGGACAGGGGGTCCCACGAGCAGTACTTC. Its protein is CASSVSDRGSHEQYF. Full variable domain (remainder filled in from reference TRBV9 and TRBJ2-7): DSGVTQTPKHLITATGQRVTLRCSPRSGDLSVYWYQQSLDQGLQFLIQYYNGEERAKGNILERFSAQQFPDLHSELNLSSLELGDSALYFCASSVSDRGSHEQYFGPGTRLTVT.

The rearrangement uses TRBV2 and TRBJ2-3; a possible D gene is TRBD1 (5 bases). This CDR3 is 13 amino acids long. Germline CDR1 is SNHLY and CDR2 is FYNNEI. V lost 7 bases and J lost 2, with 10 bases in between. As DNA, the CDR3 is TGTGCCAGCACGGACACGTACACAGATACGCAGTATTTT. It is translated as CASTDTYTDTQYF. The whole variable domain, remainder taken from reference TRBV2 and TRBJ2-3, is EPEVTQTPSHQVTQMGQEVILRCVPISNHLYFYWYRQILGQKVEFLVSFYNNEISEKSEIFDDQFSVERPDGSNFTLKIRSTKLEDSAMYFCASTDTYTDTQYFGPGTRLTVL.

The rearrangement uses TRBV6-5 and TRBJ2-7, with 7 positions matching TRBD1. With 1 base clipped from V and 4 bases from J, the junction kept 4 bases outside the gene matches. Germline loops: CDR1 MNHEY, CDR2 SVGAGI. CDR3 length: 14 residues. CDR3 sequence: CASSYLRQGYEQYF. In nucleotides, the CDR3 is TGTGCCAGCAGTTACTTGAGACAGGGATACGAGCAGTACTTC.

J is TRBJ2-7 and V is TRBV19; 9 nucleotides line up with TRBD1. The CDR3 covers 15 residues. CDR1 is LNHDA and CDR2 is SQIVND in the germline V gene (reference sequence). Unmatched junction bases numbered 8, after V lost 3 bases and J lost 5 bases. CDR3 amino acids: CASSIDWTGVDEQYF. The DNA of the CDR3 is TGTGCCAGTAGTATCGATTGGACAGGGGTCGACGAGCAGTACTTC. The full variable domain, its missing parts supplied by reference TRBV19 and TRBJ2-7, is DGGITQSPKYLFRKEGQNVTLSCEQNLNHDAMYWYRQDPGQGLRLIYYSQIVNDFQKGDIAEGYSVSREKKESFPLTVTSAQKNPTAFYLCASSIDWTGVDEQYFGPGTRLTVT.

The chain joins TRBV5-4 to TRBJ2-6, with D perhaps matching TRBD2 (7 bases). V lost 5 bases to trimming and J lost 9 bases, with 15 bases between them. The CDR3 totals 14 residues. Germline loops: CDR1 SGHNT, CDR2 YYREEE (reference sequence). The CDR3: CASRDTGRGNVLTF. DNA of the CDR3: TGTGCCAGCAGGGATACAGGGAGGGGCAACGTCCTGACTTTC.

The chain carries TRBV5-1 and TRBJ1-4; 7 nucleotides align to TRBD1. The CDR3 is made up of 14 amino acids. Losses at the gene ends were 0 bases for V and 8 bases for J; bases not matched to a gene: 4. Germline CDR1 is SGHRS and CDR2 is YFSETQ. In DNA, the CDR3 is TGCGCCAGCAGCTTGGTAGGGGGCGACGAAAAACTGTTTTTT. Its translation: CASSLVGGDEKLFF.

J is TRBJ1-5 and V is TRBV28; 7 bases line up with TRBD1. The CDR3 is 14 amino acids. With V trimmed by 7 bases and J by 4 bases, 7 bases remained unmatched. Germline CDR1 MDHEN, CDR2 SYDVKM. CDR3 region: CASINPGQNQPQHF. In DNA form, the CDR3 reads TGTGCCAGCATCAATCCGGGACAGAATCAGCCCCAGCATTTT.

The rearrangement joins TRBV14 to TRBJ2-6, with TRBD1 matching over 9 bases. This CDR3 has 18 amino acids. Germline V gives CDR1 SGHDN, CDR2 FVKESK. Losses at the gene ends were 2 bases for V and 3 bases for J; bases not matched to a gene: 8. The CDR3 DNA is TGTGCCAGCAGCCAAATTACAGGGGGCCTTCATGGGGCCAACGTCCTGACTTTC. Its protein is CASSQITGGLHGANVLTF.

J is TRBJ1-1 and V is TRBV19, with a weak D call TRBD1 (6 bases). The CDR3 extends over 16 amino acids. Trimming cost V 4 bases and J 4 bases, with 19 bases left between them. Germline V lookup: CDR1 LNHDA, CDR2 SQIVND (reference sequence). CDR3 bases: TGTGCCAGTAGTACCCCGATCTTCAGGGGTGTCACTGAAGCTTTCTTT. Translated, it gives CASSTPIFRGVTEAFF.

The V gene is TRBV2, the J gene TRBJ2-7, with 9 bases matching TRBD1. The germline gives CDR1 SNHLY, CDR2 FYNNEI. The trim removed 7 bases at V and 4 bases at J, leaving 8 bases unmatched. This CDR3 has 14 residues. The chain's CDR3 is CASTRTGGSYEQYF. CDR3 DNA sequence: TGTGCCAGCACCCGAACAGGGGGCAGTTACGAGCAGTACTTC.